The 10 T cell receptor beta chains presented below share a single source sample, sequenced in a study of identical twins. TCRdb re-called the 5' RACE reads with MiXCR, one entry per CDR3 protein. The repertoire holds fewer than 450,000 distinct CDR3 sequences, with 8.5% to 10% as singletons. The sample comprised naive T cells sorted from blood. The origin of the receptors is a woman in her fifties or sixties in good health.

The CDR3 DNA reads TGTGCCAGCGCGACAGGGGTGATTGGCAATCAGCCCCAGCATTTT. This encodes CASATGVIGNQPQHF. V usage is TRBV6-1 and J usage is TRBJ1-5, with 8 bases fitting TRBD1. The CDR3 has 15 residues. V shed 8 bases, J shed 2 bases, and the junction held 8 bases outside the gene matches. In germline, CDR1 is MNHNS, CDR2 SASEGT.

This clonotype was recorded a few times. The rearrangement uses TRBV7-9 and TRBJ2-2, with no clear D. The germline V gene has CDR1 SEHNR and CDR2 FQNEAQ (reference sequence). This CDR3 contains 15 residues. V lost 0 bases to trimming and J lost 6 bases, with 11 bases between them. As DNA, the CDR3 is TGTGCCAGCAGCTTAGCACGGCTACGTTCCGGGGAGCTGTTTTTT. This translates into CASSLARLRSGELFF.

This clonotype was recorded a few times. This chain links TRBV4-2 with TRBJ2-1, with D unclear. The germline V gene encodes CDR1 LGHNA and CDR2 YNFKEQ. The ends were cut back, 0 bases at V and 10 bases at J, with 10 bases in the middle. This CDR3 is 13 amino acids long. The CDR3 bases are TGTGCCAGCAGCCAAGAATCTCGTAGCGAGCAGTTCTTC. It specifies CASSQESRSEQFF.

This chain connects TRBV20-1 to TRBJ2-3; D possibly corresponds to TRBD2 (6 bases). The V end lost 5 bases, the J end lost 4 bases, and 19 bases lay between the germline ends. The CDR3 loop spans 15 amino acids. The germline V gene has CDR1 DFQATT and CDR2 SNEGSKA (reference sequence). CDR3 in amino acids: CSAGEQPRGADTQYF. In DNA, the CDR3 is TGCAGTGCTGGGGAACAGCCGCGGGGCGCAGATACGCAGTATTTT.

The chain couples TRBV5-1 to TRBJ2-3, with unresolved D. The ends were cut back, 7 bases at V and 7 bases at J, with 25 bases in the middle. Germline V gives CDR1 SGHRS, CDR2 YFSETQ. The CDR3 is 16 residues long. This CDR3 is CASHLDPGLERNTQYF. The CDR3 DNA sequence: TGCGCCAGCCACCTTGACCCGGGCCTCGAGAGGAATACGCAGTATTTT.

This clonotype was detected many times. The rearrangement links TRBV7-9 to TRBJ1-3; a possible D gene is TRBD1 (5 bases). The germline CDR1 and CDR2 sequences are SEHNR and FQNEAQ (reference sequence). Between the trimmed V and J ends, which lost 4 bases and 2 bases, there was a span of 18 bases. This CDR3 is 17 amino acids long. CDR3 coding DNA: TGTGCCAGCAGCTCGAGCGGGGGACGGGGCGCTGGAAACACCATATATTTT. Protein sequence: CASSSSGGRGAGNTIYF.

There are a few counts of this clonotype. CDR3 loop: CSVSGTPSTDTQYF. CDR3 coding DNA: TGCAGCGTTTCCGGGACCCCTAGCACAGATACGCAGTATTTT. The rearrangement uses TRBV29-1 and TRBJ2-3; D possibly matches TRBD1 or TRBD2 (5 bases each). Germline V gives CDR1 SQVTM, CDR2 ANQGSEA. The CDR3 extends over 14 amino acids. The ends were cut back, 5 bases at V and 0 bases at J, with 12 bases in the middle.

This clonotype appeared many times. This chain uses TRBV12-3 or TRBV12-4 with TRBJ2-1; 7 bases agree with TRBD2. V was clipped by 3 bases and J by 8 bases; unmatched bases: 4. This CDR3 spans 13 amino acids. In nucleotides, the CDR3 is TGTGCCAGCAGTTTGGCCACTAGCGATGAGCAGTTCTTC. Translated: CASSLATSDEQFF.

This clonotype has at least ten counts. The rearrangement links TRBV29-1 to TRBJ2-1; D unresolved. The CDR3 is 14 amino acids. In germline, CDR1 is SQVTM, CDR2 ANQGSEA. The ends were cut back, 6 bases at V and 7 bases at J, with 19 bases in the middle. The DNA for the CDR3 is TGCAGCGTGGGGATGAGCAGTCAAGGGAATGAGCAGTTCTTC. Protein product: CSVGMSSQGNEQFF.

The chain employs TRBV5-1 and TRBJ2-3; D gene ambiguous. The V gene's germline CDR1 is SGHRS and CDR2 YFSETQ. Trimming cost V 0 bases and J 0 bases, with 8 bases left between them. The CDR3 is 15 residues long. The CDR3 here is CASSLAARSTDTQYF. The CDR3 DNA reads as TGCGCCAGCAGCTTGGCGGCCCGAAGCACAGATACGCAGTATTTT.